The 3 T cell receptor beta chains reported below all come from one sample, sequenced in a study of blood T cell repertoires in COVID-19. The protocol was immunoSEQ multiplex PCR, while the TCRdb copy is restricted to in-frame clones and leaves out a portion. The sample records around 150,000 clones, around 92% being singletons. Material for sequencing was peripheral blood. These receptors were obtained from a man aged 30 to 39 with COVID-19, enrolled during active disease.

Here the CDR3 DNA reads TGTGCCAGCAGTTTTTATCGGACAGGGGTGGAGGGAAGGAACACTGAAGCTTTCTTT. This encodes CASSFYRTGVEGRNTEAFF. The genes are TRBV27 and TRBJ1-1; TRBD1 agrees at 9 bases. The CDR3 consists of 19 residues. Trimming took 3 bases from V and 1 from J; bases not matched to a gene: 15. Per the germline V gene, CDR1 is MNHEY and CDR2 is SMNVEV (reference sequence).

V gene TRBV5-4 combines with J gene TRBJ2-2; 8 bases line up with TRBD1. After removal of 4 bases from V and 3 bases from J, the junction contained 2 bases not matched to a gene. The CDR3 length is 14 residues. Germline CDR1 reads SGHNT; CDR2 reads YYREEE (reference sequence). The CDR3 region is CASSPQGDTGELFF. The CDR3 nucleotides read TGTGCCAGCAGCCCACAGGGGGACACCGGGGAGCTGTTTTTT.

CDR3 in DNA: TGTGCCAGTATCCTCGGGACACGGATTTCCAATCAGCCCCAGCATTTT. Protein sequence: CASILGTRISNQPQHF. The chain combines TRBV19 with TRBJ1-5; maybe TRBD1 (6 bases). The CDR3 spans 16 residues. V was trimmed by 7 bases and J by 3 bases, leaving 19 bases between them. Germline V gives CDR1 LNHDA, CDR2 SQIVND (reference sequence). Together with reference TRBV19 and TRBJ1-5, the CDR3 gives the full variable domain: DGGITQSPKYLFRKEGQNVTLSCEQNLNHDAMYWYRQDPGQGLRLIYYSQIVNDFQKGDIAEGYSVSREKKESFPLTVTSAQKNPTAFYLCASILGTRISNQPQHFGDGTRLSIL.